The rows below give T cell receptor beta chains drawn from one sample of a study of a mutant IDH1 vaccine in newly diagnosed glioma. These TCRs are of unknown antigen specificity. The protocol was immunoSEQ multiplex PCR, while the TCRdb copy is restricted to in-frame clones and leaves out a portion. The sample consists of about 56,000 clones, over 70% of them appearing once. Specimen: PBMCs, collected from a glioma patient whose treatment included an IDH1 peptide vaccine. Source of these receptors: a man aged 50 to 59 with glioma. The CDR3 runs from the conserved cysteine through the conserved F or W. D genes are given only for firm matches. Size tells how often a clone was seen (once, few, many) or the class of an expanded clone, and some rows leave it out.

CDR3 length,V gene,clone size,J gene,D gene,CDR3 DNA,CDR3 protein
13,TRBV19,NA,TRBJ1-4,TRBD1,TGTGCCAGTAGGGACAGGGGGCGTGAAAAACTGTTTTTT,CASRDRGREKLFF
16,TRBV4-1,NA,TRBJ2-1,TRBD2,TGCGCCAGCAGCTACGGGACTAGCGGAGACTACAATGAGCAGTTCTTC,CASSYGTSGDYNEQFF
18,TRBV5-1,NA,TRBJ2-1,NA,TGCGCCAGCACCCTGACCTTACAGGGACAACCACAGGGCAATGAGCAGTTCTTC,CASTLTLQGQPQGNEQFF
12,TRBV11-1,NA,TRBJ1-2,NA,TGTGCCAGCAGCTTAGGAAGAAATGGCTACACCTTC,CASSLGRNGYTF
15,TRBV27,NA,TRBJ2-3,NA,TGTGCCAGCAGTCCCTATACGGGGGGCACAGATACGCAGTATTTT,CASSPYTGGTDTQYF
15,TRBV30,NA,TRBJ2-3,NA,TGTGCCTGGAATATCGGGACCTCTAGCACAGATACGCAGTATTTT,CAWNIGTSSTDTQYF
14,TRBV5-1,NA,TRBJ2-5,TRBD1,TGCGCCAGCAGCTTGGCCGAGGGGGCATGGGCCCAGTACTTC,CASSLAEGAWAQYF
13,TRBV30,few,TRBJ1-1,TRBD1,TGTGCCTGGACCCTCCCGGGACAGAATGAAGCTTTCTTT,CAWTLPGQNEAFF
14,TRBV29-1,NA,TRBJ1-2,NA,TGCAGCGTTGAAGATCTTCTGCGGAGGGGAGGCTACACCTTC,CSVEDLLRRGGYTF
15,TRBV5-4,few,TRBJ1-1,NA,TGTGCCAGCAGCCCGGACGGGGTAGGGAACACTGAAGCTTTCTTT,CASSPDGVGNTEAFF
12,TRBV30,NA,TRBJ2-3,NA,TGTGCCTTAGGGGAAAGCACAGATACGCAGTATTTT,CALGESTDTQYF
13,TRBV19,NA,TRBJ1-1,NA,TGTGCCAGTAAGCAGGCGACGAACACTGAAGCTTTCTTT,CASKQATNTEAFF
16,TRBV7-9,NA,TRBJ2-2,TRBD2,TGTGCCAGCAGCGGGGAGGAGCGGGGGCCTACCGGGGAGCTGTTTTTT,CASSGEERGPTGELFF
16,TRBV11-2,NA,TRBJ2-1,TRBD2,TGTGCCAGCAGCTCTTTAGCGGGGAGAGCTTACAATGAGCAGTTCTTC,CASSSLAGRAYNEQFF
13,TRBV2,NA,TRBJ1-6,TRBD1,TGTGCCACCCGACAGGGGGTTGATTCACCCCTCCACTTT,CATRQGVDSPLHF